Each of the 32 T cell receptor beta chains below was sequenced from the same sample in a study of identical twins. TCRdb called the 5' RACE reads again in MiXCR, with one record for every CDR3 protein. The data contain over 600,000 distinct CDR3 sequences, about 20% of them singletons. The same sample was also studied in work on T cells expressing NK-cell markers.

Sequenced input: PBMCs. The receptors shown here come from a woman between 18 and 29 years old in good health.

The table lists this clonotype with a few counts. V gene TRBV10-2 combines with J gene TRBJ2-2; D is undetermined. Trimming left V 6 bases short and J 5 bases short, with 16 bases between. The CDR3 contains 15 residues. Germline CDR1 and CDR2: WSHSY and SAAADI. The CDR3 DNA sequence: TGCGCCAGCAGATACGACGGTTTATTAACCGGGGAGCTGTTTTTT. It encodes CASRYDGLLTGELFF.

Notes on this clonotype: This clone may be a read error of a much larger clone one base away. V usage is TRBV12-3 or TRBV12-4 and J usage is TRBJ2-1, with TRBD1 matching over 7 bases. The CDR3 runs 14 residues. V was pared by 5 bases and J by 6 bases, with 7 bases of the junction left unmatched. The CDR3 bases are TGTGCCAGCAGTGGGGTGGGACAGAGCAATGAGCAGTTCTTC. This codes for CASSGVGQSNEQFF.

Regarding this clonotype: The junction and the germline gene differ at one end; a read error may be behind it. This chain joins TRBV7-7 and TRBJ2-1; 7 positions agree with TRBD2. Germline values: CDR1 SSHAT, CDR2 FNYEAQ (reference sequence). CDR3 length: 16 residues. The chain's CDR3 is CASSNELAASYNEQFF. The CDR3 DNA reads TGTGCTAGCAGCAATGAGCTAGCGGCCTCCTACAATGAGCAGTTCTTC.

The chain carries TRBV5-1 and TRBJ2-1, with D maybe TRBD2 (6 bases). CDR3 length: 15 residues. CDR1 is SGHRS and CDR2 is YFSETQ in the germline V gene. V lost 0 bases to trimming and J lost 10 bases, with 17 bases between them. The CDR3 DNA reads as TGCGCCAGCAGCTTGGCCGGCGGGAACCGGAGGGAGCAGTTCTTC. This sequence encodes CASSLAGGNRREQFF. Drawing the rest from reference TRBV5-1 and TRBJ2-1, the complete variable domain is KAGVTQTPRYLIKTRGQQVTLSCSPISGHRSVSWYQQTPGQGLQFLFEYFSETQRNKGNFPGRFSGRQFSNSRSEMNVSTLELGDSALYLCASSLAGGNRREQFFGPGTRLTVL.

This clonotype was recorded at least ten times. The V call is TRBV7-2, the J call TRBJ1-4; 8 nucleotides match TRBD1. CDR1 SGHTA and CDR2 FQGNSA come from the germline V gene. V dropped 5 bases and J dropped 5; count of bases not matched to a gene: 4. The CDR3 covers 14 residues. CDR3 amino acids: CASSRAGGNEKLFF. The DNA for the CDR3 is TGTGCCAGCAGCCGCGCAGGGGGCAATGAAAAACTGTTTTTT.

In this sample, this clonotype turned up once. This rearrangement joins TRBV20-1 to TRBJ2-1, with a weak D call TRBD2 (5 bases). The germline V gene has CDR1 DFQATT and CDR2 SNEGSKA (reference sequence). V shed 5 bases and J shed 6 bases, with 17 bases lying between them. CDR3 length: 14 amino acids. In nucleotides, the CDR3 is TGCAGTGCTTTGAGCGGCAGGTACTCCAATGAGCAGTTCTTC. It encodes CSALSGRYSNEQFF.

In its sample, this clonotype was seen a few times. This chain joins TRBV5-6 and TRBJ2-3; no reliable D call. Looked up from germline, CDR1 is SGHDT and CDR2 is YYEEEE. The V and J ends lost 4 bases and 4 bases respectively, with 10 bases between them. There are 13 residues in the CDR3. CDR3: CASSPEASDTQYF. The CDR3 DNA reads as TGTGCCAGCAGCCCCGAAGCCTCAGATACGCAGTATTTT.

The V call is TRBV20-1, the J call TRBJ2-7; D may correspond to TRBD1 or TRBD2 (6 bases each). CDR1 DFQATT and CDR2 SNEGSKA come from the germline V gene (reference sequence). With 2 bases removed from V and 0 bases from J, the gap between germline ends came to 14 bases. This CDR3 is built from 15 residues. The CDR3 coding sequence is TGCAGTGCTAGATCGGGGGACACCGCCTCCTACGAGCAGTACTTC. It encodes CSARSGDTASYEQYF.

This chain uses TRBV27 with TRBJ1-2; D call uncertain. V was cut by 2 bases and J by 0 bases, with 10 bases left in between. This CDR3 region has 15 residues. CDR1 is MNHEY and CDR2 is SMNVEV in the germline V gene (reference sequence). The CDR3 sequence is CASSLHADSNYGYTF. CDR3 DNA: TGTGCCAGCAGTTTACATGCCGATTCTAACTATGGCTACACCTTC.

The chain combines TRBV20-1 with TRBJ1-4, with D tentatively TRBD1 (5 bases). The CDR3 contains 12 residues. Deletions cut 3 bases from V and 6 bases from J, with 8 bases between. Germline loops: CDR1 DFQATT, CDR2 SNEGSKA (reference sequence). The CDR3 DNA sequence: TGCAGTGCTAGGAGGGGTTATGAAAAACTGTTTTTT. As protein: CSARRGYEKLFF.

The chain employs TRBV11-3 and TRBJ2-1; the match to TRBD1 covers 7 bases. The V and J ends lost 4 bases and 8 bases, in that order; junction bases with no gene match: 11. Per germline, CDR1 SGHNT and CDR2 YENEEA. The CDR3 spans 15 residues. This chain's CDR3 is CASSSSGQPVDEQFF. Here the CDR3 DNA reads TGTGCCAGCAGCTCATCGGGACAGCCCGTGGATGAGCAGTTCTTC.

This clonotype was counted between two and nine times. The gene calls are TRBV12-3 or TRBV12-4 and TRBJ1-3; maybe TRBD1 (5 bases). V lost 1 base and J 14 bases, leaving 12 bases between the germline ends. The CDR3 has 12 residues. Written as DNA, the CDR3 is TGTGCCAGCAGTTTAGGCGGGGGATCTGTATATTTT. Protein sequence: CASSLGGGSVYF.

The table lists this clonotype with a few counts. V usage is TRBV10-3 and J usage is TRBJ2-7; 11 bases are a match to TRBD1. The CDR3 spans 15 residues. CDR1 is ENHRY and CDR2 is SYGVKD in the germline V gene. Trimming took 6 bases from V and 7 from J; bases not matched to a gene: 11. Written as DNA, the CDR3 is TGTGCCATCAGCCTTTCGGACAGGGGGCGTGGGGAGCAGTACTTC. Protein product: CAISLSDRGRGEQYF.

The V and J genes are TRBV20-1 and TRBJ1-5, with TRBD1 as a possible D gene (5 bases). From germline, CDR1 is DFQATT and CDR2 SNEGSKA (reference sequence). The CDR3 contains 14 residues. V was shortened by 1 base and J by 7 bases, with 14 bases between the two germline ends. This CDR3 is CSARGRGSGQPQHF. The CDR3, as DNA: TGCAGTGCTAGAGGGCGGGGGAGCGGACAGCCCCAGCATTTT.

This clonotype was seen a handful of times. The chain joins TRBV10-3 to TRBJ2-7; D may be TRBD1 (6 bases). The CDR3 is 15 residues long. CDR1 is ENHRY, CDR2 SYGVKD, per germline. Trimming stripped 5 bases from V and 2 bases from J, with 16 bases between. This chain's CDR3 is CAISSGVGGTYEQYF. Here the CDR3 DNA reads TGTGCCATCAGTTCAGGGGTTGGCGGAACCTACGAGCAGTACTTC.

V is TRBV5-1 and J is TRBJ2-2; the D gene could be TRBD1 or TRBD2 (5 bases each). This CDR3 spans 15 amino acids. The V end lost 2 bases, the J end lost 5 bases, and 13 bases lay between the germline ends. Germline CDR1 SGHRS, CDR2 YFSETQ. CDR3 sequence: CASSFFEGSTGELFF. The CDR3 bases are TGCGCCAGCAGCTTCTTCGAGGGGTCGACCGGGGAGCTGTTTTTT.

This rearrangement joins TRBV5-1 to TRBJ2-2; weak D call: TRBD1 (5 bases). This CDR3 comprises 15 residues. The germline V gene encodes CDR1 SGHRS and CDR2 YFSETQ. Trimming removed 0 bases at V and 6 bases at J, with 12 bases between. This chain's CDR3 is CASSLVEIRAGELFF. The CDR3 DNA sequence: TGCGCCAGCAGCTTGGTGGAAATCAGGGCCGGGGAGCTGTTTTTT.

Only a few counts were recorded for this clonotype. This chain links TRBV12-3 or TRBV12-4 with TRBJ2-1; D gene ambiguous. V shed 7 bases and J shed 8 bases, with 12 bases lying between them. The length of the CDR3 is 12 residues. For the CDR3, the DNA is TGTGCCAGCACCCAGATGGTCCATGAGCAGTTCTTC. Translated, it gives CASTQMVHEQFF.

CDR3: CASGRDREPYEQYF. The CDR3 DNA reads TGCGCCAGCGGTCGAGATCGGGAGCCGTACGAGCAGTACTTC. The chain couples TRBV5-1 to TRBJ2-7; a weak D match, TRBD2 (6 bases). The germline CDR1 and CDR2 sequences are SGHRS and YFSETQ. This CDR3 is built from 14 residues. The ends were cut back, 7 bases at V and 4 bases at J, with 18 bases in the middle.

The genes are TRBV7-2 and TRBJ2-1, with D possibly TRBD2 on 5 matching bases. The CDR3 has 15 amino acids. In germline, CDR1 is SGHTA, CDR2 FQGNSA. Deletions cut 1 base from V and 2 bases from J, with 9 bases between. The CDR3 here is CASSLGLPPYNEQFF. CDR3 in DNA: TGTGCCAGCAGCTTAGGACTACCCCCCTACAATGAGCAGTTCTTC.

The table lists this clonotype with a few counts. The CDR3 is CAISESTGRGELFF. In DNA, the CDR3 is TGTGCCATCAGTGAGTCGACAGGGCGCGGGGAGCTGTTTTTT. The chain is built from TRBV10-3 and TRBJ2-2; the match to TRBD1 covers 7 bases. The CDR3 has 14 residues. Germline assignment: CDR1 ENHRY and CDR2 SYGVKD. V dropped 0 bases and J dropped 7; count of bases not matched to a gene: 2.

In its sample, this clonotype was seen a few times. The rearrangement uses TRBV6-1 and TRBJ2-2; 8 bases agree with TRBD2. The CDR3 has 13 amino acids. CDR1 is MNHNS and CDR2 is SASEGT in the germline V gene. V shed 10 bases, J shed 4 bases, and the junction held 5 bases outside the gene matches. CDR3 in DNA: TGTGCCATTTCCGGGACTAGCACCGGGGAGCTGTTTTTT. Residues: CAISGTSTGELFF.

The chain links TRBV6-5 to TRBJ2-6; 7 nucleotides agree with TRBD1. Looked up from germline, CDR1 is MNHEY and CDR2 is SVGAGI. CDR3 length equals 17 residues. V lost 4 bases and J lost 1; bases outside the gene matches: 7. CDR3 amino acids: CASSWTGGTSGANVLTF. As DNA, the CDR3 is TGTGCCAGCAGTTGGACAGGTGGAACTTCTGGGGCCAACGTCCTGACTTTC.

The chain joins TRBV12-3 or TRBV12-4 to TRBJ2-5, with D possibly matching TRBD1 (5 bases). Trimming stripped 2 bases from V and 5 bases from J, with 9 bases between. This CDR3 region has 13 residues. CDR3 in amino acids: CASSLRRDETQYF. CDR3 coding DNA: TGTGCCAGCAGTTTACGCAGGGATGAGACCCAGTACTTC.

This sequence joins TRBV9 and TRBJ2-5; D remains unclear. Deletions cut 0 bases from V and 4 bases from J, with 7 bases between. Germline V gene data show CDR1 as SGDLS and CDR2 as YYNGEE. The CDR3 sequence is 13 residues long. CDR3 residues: CASSVGPVETQYF. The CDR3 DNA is TGTGCCAGCAGCGTAGGCCCCGTAGAGACCCAGTACTTC.

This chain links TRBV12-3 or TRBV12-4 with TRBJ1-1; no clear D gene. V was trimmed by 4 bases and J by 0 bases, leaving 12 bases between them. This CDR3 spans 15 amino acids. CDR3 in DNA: TGTGCCAGCAGTTCAAGATCAGGCATGAACACTGAAGCTTTCTTT. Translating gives CASSSRSGMNTEAFF.

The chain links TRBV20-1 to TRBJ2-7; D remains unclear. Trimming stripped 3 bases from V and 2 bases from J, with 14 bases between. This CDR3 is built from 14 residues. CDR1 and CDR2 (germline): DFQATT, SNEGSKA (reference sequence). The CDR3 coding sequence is TGCAGTGCTAGTGGGTCGGTTACCACCTACGAGCAGTACTTC. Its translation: CSASGSVTTYEQYF.

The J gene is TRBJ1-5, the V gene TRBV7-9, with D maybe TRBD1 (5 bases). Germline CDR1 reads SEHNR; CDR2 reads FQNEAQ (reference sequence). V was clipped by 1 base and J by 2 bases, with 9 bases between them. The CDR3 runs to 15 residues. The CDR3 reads CASSLVRGGNQPQHF. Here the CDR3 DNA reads TGTGCCAGCAGCTTAGTAAGGGGTGGCAATCAGCCCCAGCATTTT.

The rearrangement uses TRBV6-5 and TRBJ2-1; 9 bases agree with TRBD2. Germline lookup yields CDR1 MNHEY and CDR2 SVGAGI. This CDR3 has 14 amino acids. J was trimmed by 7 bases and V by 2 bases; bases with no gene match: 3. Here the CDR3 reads CASSYGRGGNEQFF. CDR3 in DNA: TGTGCCAGCAGTTACGGGCGGGGGGGAAATGAGCAGTTCTTC.

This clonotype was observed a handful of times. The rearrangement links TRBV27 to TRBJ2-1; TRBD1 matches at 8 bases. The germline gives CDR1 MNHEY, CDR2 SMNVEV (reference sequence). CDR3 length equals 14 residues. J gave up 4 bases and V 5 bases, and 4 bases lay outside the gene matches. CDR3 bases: TGTGCCAGCAGTCGGACAGGGCAGTACAATGAGCAGTTCTTC. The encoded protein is CASSRTGQYNEQFF.

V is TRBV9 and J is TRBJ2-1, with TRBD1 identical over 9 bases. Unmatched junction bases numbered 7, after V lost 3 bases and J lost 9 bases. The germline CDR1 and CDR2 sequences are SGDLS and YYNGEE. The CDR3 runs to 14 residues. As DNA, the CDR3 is TGTGCCAGCAGCGCCGGGACAGGGATGGGTGAGCAGTTCTTC. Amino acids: CASSAGTGMGEQFF.

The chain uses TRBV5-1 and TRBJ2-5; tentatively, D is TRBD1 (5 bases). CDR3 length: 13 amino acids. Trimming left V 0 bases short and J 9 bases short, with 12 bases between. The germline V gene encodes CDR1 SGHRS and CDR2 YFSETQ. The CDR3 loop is CASSLGQLAAQYF. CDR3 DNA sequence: TGCGCCAGCAGCTTGGGACAGCTCGCGGCCCAGTACTTC.